This entry describes one T cell receptor (beta chain). Antigen specificity is unknown. Other DNA sequences within the sample encode an identical CDR3. Germline CDR1 reads MNHNY; CDR2 reads SVGAGI (reference sequence). The V and J ends lost 0 bases and 4 bases respectively, with 9 bases between them. CDR3 length equals 14 residues. Assay: immunoSEQ multiplex PCR; the TCRdb copy retains only in-frame clones and omits some. The table includes about 98,000 clones, about 84% detected once. This specimen belongs to a study of graft-versus-host responses after intestinal transplantation. Overall study: Every recipient had anti-thymocyte globulin induction and 2 to 4 years of tacrolimus plus steroids.

Study-wide results and limits: Analysis identified GvH clones in recipient marrow, with some appearing first in ileum or blood.

The rearrangement joins TRBV6-6 to TRBJ1-2; D unresolved. This TCR derives from a human patient who received an intestinal transplant, so some T cells may come from the graft donor. Specimen: PBMCs, collected 255 days after intestinal transplant. The CDR3 region is CASSYSAAIYGYTF. The CDR3 DNA reads TGTGCCAGCAGTTACTCGGCGGCGATCTATGGCTACACCTTC.